Shown below are 10 T cell receptor beta chains from a single sample sequenced in a study of T cell responses to AZD1222 COVID-19 vaccine. The assay was immunoSEQ multiplex PCR, and TCRdb's table has in-frame clones only and misses some. The table records approximately 100,000 clones, about 93% of them present only once. The sample here was peripheral blood, taken on day 0 of AZD1222 vaccination. The origin of the receptors is an adult in good health.

V usage is TRBV6-5 and J usage is TRBJ1-2; D not certain. Germline CDR1 reads MNHEY; CDR2 reads SVGAGI. The CDR3 length is 13 residues. V was shortened by 5 bases and J by 7 bases, with 14 bases between the two germline ends. CDR3 sequence reads: CASSLAGGGGYTF. In DNA form, the CDR3 reads TGTGCCAGCAGTCTGGCGGGAGGCGGTGGCTACACCTTC.

In this sample, this clone turned up once. The chain carries TRBV27 and TRBJ1-1; no reliable D call. Germline values: CDR1 MNHEY, CDR2 SMNVEV (reference sequence). V was pared by 5 bases and J by 0 bases, with 7 bases between. The CDR3 is 13 amino acids. CDR3 sequence (DNA): TGTGCCAGCAGTGTTACAGTGAACACTGAAGCTTTCTTT. Protein product: CASSVTVNTEAFF.

The V and J genes are TRBV27 and TRBJ2-5; TRBD1 is a possible D gene (5 bases). Trimming took 11 bases from V and 3 from J, leaving 13 bases between them. Germline V gene data show CDR1 as MNHEY and CDR2 as SMNVEV (reference sequence). The CDR3 extends over 12 amino acids. The CDR3: CAAGWTKETQYF. DNA for the CDR3: TGTGCCGCCGGGTGGACAAAAGAGACCCAGTACTTC.

The J gene is TRBJ1-1, the V gene TRBV30; D call uncertain. This CDR3 comprises 11 residues. V was shortened by 1 base and J by 3 bases, with 3 bases between the two germline ends. Germline V lookup: CDR1 GTSNPN, CDR2 SVGIG (reference sequence). CDR3 coding DNA: TGTGCCTGGAGTGATCACACTGAAGCTTTCTTT. This encodes CAWSDHTEAFF.

V usage is TRBV7-2 and J usage is TRBJ1-1; D possibly corresponds to TRBD1 (5 bases). The germline gives CDR1 SGHTA, CDR2 FQGNSA. The CDR3 is 13 residues long. V was shortened by 4 bases and J by 1 base, with 7 bases between the two germline ends. The CDR3 loop reads CASSSQGNTEAFF. Written as DNA, the CDR3 is TGTGCCAGCAGCTCCCAGGGGAACACTGAAGCTTTCTTT.

This clone was recorded once. The rearrangement joins TRBV9 to TRBJ2-5; 13 nucleotides agree with TRBD2. The V segment lost 3 bases and the J segment 5 bases; nucleotides outside the gene matches: 7. From germline, CDR1 is SGDLS and CDR2 YYNGEE. This CDR3 spans 16 amino acids. In DNA, the CDR3 is TGTGCCAGCAGCGCCACTAGCGGGGGGGCGGGTGAGACCCAGTACTTC. This translates into CASSATSGGAGETQYF.

This sequence joins TRBV5-1 and TRBJ1-6, with 10 bases matching TRBD1. The germline V gene has CDR1 SGHRS and CDR2 YFSETQ. The CDR3 is 16 amino acids. V lost 3 bases, J lost 10 bases, and 10 bases stayed unmatched. Written as DNA, the CDR3 is TGCGCCAGCAGCTGGCAACCGGGACAGGGGCAATCACCCCTCCACTTT. Amino acid sequence: CASSWQPGQGQSPLHF.

The chain combines TRBV5-1 with TRBJ1-1; D gene ambiguous. Germline V gene data show CDR1 as SGHRS and CDR2 as YFSETQ. The CDR3 runs to 13 residues. V lost 2 bases to trimming and J lost 3 bases, with 8 bases between them. The DNA of the CDR3 is TGCGCCAGCAGCTTAGATGCGCACACTGAAGCTTTCTTT. It yields the protein CASSLDAHTEAFF.

V gene TRBV5-8 combines with J gene TRBJ1-5; D not certain. The germline V gene has CDR1 SGHTS and CDR2 YDEGEE. V lost 1 base, J lost 3 bases, and 2 bases lay in between. CDR3 length: 12 residues. CDR3 DNA sequence: TGTGCCAGCAGCTTGAACAATCAGCCCCAGCATTTT. Protein sequence: CASSLNNQPQHF.

Remarks on this clone: This CDR3 is also generated by other DNA sequences in the sample. This sequence joins TRBV5-1 and TRBJ1-2; no firm D call. Germline V gives CDR1 SGHRS, CDR2 YFSETQ. V lost 0 bases and J 2 bases, leaving 5 bases between the germline ends. There are 13 residues in the CDR3. The CDR3: CASSLEGNYGYTF. CDR3 sequence (DNA): TGCGCCAGCAGCTTGGAAGGGAACTATGGCTACACCTTC.